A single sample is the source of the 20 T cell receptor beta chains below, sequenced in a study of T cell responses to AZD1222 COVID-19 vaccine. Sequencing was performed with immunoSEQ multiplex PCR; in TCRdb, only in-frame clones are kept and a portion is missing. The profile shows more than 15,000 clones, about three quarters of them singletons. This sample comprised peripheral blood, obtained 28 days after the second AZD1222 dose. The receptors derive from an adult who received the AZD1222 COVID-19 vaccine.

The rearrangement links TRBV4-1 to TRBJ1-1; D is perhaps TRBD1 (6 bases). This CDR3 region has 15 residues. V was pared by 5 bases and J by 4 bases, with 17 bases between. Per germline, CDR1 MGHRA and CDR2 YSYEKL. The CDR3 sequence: CASSFHRGGSTEAFF. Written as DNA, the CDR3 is TGCGCCAGCAGCTTTCATAGGGGGGGAAGCACTGAAGCTTTCTTT.

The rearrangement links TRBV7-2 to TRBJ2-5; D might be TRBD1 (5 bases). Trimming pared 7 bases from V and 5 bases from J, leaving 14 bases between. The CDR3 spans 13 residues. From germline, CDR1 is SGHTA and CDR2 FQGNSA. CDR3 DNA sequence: TGTGCCAGCACCTTCTATGGGGCTGAGACCCAGTACTTC. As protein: CASTFYGAETQYF.

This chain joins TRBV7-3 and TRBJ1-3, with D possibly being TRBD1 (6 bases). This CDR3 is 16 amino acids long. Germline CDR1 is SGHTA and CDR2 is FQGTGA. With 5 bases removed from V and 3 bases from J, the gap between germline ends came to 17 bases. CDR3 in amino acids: CASSPTGGGLGNTIYF. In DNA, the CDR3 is TGTGCCAGCAGCCCAACCGGGGGGGGGCTTGGAAACACCATATATTTT. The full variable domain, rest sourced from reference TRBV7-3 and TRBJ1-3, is GAGVSQTPSNKVTEKGKYVELRCDPISGHTALYWYRQSLGQGPEFLIYFQGTGAADDSGLPNDRFFAVRPEGSVSTLKIQRTERGDSAVYLCASSPTGGGLGNTIYFGEGSWLTVV.

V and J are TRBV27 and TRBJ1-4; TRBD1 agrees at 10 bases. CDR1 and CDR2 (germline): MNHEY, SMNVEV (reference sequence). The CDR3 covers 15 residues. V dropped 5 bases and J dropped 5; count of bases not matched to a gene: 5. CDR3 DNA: TGTGCCAGCAGTCACGGACAGGGGGGGAATGAAAAACTGTTTTTT. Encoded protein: CASSHGQGGNEKLFF.

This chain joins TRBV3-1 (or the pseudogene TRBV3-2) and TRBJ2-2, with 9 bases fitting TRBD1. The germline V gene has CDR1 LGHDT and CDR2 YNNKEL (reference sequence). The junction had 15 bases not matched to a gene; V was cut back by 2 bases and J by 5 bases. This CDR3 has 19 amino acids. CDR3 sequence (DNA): TGTGCCAGCAGCCAATCCCCACAGGGGGCGCTTAAGAGGACCGGGGAGCTGTTTTTT. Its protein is CASSQSPQGALKRTGELFF.

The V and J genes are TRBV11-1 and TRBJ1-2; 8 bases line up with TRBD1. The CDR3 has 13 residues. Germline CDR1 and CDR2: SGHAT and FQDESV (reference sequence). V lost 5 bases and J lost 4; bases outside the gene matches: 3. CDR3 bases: TGTGCCAGCAGCCCCGACAGGGGCTATGGCTACACCTTC. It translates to CASSPDRGYGYTF.

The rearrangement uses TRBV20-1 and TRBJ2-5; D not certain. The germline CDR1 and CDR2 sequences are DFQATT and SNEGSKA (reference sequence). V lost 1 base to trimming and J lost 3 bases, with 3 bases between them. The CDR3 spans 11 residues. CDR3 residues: CSARVEETQYF. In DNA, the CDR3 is TGCAGTGCTAGAGTCGAAGAGACCCAGTACTTC.

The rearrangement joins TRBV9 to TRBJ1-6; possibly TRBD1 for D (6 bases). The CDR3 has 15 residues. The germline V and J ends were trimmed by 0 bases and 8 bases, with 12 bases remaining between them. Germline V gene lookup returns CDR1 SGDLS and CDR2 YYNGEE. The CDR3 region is CASSVGDIPDSPLHF. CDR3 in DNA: TGTGCCAGCAGCGTAGGGGACATCCCTGATTCACCCCTCCACTTT.

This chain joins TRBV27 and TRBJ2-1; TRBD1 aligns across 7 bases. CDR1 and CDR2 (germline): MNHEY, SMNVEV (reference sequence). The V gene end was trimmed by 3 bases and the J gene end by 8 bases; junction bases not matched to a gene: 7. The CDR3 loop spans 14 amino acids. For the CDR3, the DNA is TGTGCCAGCAGTTTCCGGACAGGTAGGGATGAGCAGTTCTTC. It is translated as CASSFRTGRDEQFF.

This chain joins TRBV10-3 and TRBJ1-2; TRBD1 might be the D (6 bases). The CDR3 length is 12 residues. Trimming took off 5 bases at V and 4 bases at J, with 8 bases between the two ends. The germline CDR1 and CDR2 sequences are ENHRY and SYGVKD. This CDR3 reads CAISSQGYGYTF. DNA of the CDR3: TGTGCCATCAGTTCACAGGGCTATGGCTACACCTTC.

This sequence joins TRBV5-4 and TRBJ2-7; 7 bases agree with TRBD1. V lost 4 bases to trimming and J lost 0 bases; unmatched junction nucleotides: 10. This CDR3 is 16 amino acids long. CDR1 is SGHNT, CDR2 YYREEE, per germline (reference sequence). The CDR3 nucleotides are TGTGCCAGCAGCGGGCGGACAGGCAAGAGCTCCTACGAGCAGTACTTC. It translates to CASSGRTGKSSYEQYF.

The CDR3 here is CATSDIGTGEYEQFF. The DNA of the CDR3 is TGTGCCACCAGTGATATAGGGACAGGTGAGTATGAGCAGTTCTTC. The chain combines TRBV24-1 with TRBJ2-1; 8 bases agree with TRBD1. CDR3 length: 15 residues. Germline V gives CDR1 KGHDR, CDR2 SFDVKD. The V gene end was trimmed by 3 bases and the J gene end by 8 bases; junction bases not matched to a gene: 8.

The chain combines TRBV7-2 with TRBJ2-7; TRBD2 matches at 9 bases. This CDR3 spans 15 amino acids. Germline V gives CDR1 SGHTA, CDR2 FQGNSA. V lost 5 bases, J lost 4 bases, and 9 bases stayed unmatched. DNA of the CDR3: TGTGCCAGCAGCCCACTGGCTAGCGGGGCGTACGAGCAGTACTTC. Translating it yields CASSPLASGAYEQYF.

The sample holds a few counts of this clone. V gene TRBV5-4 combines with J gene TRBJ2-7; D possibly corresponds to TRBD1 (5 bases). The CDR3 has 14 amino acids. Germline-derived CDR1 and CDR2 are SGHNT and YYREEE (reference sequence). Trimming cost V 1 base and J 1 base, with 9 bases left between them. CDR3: CASSLKGYSYEQYF. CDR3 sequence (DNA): TGTGCCAGCAGCTTGAAGGGGTATTCCTACGAGCAGTACTTC. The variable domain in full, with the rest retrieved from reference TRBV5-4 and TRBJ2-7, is ETGVTQSPTHLIKTRGQQVTLRCSSQSGHNTVSWYQQALGQGPQFIFQYYREEENGRGNFPPRFSGLQFPNYSSELNVNALELDDSALYLCASSLKGYSYEQYFGPGTRLTVT.

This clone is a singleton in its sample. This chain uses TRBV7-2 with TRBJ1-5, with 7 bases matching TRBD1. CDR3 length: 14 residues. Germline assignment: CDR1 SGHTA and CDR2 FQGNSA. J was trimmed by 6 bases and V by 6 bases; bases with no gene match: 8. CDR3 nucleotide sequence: TGTGCCAGCAGATCCCAGGGGGGAAGTCAGCCCCAGCATTTT. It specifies CASRSQGGSQPQHF.

This chain's CDR3 is CATSRDRGKGYTF. DNA for the CDR3: TGTGCCACCAGCAGAGATCGGGGGAAGGGCTACACCTTC. The J gene is TRBJ1-2, the V gene TRBV15; perhaps TRBD1 as D (5 bases). Germline assignment: CDR1 LNHNV and CDR2 YYDKDF (reference sequence). Trimming removed 0 bases at V and 8 bases at J, with 10 bases between. The CDR3 contains 13 residues.

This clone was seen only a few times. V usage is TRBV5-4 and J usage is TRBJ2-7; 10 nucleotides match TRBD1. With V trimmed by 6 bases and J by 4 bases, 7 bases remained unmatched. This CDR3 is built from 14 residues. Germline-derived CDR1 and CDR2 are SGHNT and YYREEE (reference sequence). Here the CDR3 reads CASKTTGGVYEQYF. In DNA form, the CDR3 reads TGTGCCAGCAAAACGACAGGGGGCGTTTACGAGCAGTACTTC.

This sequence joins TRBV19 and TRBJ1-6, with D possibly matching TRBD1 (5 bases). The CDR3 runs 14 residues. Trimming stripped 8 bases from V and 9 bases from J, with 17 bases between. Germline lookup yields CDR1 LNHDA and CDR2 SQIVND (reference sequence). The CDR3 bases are TGTGCCAGTGGATCACAGGCTGGTAGTTCACCCCTCCACTTT. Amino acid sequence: CASGSQAGSSPLHF.

The CDR3 DNA reads as TGTGCCAGCAGTACCCGGGCTACCAATCAGCCCCAGCATTTT. It yields the protein CASSTRATNQPQHF. The chain uses TRBV2 and TRBJ1-5; D uncertain. This CDR3 region has 14 residues. Looked up from germline, CDR1 is SNHLY and CDR2 is FYNNEI. The V end lost 5 bases, the J end lost 3 bases, and 11 bases lay between the germline ends.

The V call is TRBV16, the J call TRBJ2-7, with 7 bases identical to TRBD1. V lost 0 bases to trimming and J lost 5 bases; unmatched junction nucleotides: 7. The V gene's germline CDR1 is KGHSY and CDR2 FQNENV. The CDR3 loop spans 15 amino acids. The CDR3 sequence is CASSQSTQGQNEQYF. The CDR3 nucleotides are TGTGCCAGCAGCCAATCGACACAGGGGCAGAACGAGCAGTACTTC.